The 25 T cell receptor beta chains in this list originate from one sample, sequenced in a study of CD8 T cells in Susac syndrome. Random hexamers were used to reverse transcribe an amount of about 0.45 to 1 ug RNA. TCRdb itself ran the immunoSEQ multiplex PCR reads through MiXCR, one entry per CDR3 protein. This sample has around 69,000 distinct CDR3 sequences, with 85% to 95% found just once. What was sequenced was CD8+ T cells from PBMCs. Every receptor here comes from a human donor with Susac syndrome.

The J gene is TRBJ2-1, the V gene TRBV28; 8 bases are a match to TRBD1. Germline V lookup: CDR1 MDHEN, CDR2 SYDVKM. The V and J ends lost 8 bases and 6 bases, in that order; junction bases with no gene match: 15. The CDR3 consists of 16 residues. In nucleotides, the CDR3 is TGTGCCAGCGATACCCCGAGGACCAGGGGGCTCAATGAGCAGTTCTTC. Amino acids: CASDTPRTRGLNEQFF. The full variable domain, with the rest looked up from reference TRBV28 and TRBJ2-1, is DVKVTQSSRYLVKRTGEKVFLECVQDMDHENMFWYRQDPGLGLRLIYFSYDVKMKEKGDIPEGYSVSREKKERFSLILESASTNQTSMYLCASDTPRTRGLNEQFFGPGTRLTVL.

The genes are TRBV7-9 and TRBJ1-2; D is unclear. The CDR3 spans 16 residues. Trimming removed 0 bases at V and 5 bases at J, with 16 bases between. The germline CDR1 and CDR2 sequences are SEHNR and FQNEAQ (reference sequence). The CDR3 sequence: CASSLALLHETYGYTF. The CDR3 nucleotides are TGTGCCAGCAGCTTAGCGCTATTACACGAAACTTATGGCTACACCTTC.

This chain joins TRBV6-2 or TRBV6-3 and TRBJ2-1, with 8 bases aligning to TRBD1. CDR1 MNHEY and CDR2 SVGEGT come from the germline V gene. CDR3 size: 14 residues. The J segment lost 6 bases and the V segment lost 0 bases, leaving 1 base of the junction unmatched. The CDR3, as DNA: TGTGCCAGCAGTTACTCGGACAGGGTCAATGAGCAGTTCTTC. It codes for CASSYSDRVNEQFF.

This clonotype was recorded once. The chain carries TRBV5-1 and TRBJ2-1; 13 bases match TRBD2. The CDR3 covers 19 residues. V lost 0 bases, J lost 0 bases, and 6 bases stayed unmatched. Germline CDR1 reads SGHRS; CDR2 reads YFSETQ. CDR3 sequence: CASSLGLAGGESSYNEQFF. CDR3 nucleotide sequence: TGCGCCAGCAGCTTGGGACTAGCGGGGGGCGAAAGCTCCTACAATGAGCAGTTCTTC.

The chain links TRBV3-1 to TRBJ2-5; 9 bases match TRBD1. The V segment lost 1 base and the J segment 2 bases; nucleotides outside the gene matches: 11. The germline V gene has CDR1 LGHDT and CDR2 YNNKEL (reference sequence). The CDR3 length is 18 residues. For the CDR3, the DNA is TGTGCCAGCAGCCAAGCCCCCCACAGGGGGCCCCTTCAAGAGACCCAGTACTTC. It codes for CASSQAPHRGPLQETQYF.

This chain's CDR3 is CASSQVGAGFNEQFF. The CDR3 nucleotides read TGTGCCAGCAGCCAAGTGGGGGCAGGGTTCAATGAGCAGTTCTTC. This chain joins TRBV3-1 and TRBJ2-1, with D perhaps TRBD1 (6 bases). Trimming pared 1 base from V and 6 bases from J, leaving 13 bases between. This CDR3 has 15 amino acids. Germline CDR1 is LGHDT and CDR2 is YNNKEL (reference sequence).

CDR3 sequence (DNA): TGTGCCAGCAGCCAAGATGTAGGCAGGGCAGAGACCCAGTACTTC. It yields the protein CASSQDVGRAETQYF. V gene TRBV4-2 combines with J gene TRBJ2-5; D is perhaps TRBD1 (5 bases). CDR3 length: 15 amino acids. Per the germline V gene, CDR1 is LGHNA and CDR2 is YNFKEQ. The V end lost 0 bases, the J end lost 4 bases, and 12 bases lay between the germline ends.

The CDR3, as DNA: TGTGCCAGCAGTTCAGGGCCGGGGACTAATGAAAAACTGTTTTTT. It specifies CASSSGPGTNEKLFF. This chain uses TRBV2 with TRBJ1-4; a weak D match, TRBD1 (5 bases). The CDR3 consists of 15 residues. CDR1 is SNHLY and CDR2 is FYNNEI in the germline V gene. Deletions cut 5 bases from V and 2 bases from J, with 12 bases between.

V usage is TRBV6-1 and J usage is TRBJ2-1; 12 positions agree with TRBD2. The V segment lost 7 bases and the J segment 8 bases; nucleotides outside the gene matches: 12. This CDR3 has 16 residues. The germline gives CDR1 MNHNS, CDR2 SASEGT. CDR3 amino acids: CASTPLLAGGFDEQFF. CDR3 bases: TGTGCCAGCACACCACTTCTAGCGGGAGGGTTCGATGAGCAGTTCTTC.

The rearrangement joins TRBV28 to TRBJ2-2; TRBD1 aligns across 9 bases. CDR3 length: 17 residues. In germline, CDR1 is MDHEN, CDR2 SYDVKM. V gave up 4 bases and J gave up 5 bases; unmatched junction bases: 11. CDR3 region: CASSSYGTGRDTGELFF. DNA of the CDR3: TGTGCCAGCAGTTCCTACGGGACAGGGAGAGATACCGGGGAGCTGTTTTTT.

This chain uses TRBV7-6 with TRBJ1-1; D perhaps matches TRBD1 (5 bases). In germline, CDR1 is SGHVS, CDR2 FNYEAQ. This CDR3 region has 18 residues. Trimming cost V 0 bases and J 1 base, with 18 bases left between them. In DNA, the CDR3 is TGTGCCAGCAGCTTAGCCTACGGGTCTCTCGGGGGGAACACTGAAGCTTTCTTT. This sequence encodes CASSLAYGSLGGNTEAFF.

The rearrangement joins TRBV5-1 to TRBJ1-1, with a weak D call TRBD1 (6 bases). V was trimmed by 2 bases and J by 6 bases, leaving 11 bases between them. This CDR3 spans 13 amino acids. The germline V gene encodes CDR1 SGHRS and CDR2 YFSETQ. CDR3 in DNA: TGCGCCAGCAGCTTCGGACAGTCCTCTGAAGCTTTCTTT. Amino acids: CASSFGQSSEAFF.

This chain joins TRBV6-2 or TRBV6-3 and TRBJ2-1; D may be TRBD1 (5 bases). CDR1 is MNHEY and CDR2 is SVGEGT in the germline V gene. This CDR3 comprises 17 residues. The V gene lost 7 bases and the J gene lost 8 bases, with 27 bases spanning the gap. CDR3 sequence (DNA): TGTGCCAGCACCCAGGGTGGCTATGTTGGGCCCAAGGATGAGCAGTTCTTC. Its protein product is CASTQGGYVGPKDEQFF.

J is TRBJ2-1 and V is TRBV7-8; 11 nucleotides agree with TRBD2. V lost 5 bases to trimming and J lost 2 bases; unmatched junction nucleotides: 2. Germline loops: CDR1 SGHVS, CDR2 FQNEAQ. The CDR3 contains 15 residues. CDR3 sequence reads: CASSPLAGAYNEQFF. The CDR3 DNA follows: TGTGCCAGCAGCCCACTAGCGGGAGCCTACAATGAGCAGTTCTTC.

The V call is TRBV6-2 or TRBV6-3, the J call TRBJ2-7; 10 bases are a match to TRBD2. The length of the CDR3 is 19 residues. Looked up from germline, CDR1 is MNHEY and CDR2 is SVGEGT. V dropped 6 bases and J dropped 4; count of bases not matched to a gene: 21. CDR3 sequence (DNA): TGTGCCAGCAGCCGAAACCTAGCGGGAGAGACCGCCCGAAGATACGAGCAGTACTTC. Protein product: CASSRNLAGETARRYEQYF.

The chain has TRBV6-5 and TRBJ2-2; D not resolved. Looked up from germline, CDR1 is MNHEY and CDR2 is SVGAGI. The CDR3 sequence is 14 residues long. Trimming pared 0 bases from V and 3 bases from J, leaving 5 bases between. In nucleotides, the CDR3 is TGTGCCAGCAGTTACTCGACTTACACCGGGGAGCTGTTTTTT. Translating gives CASSYSTYTGELFF.

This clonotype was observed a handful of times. The CDR3 DNA sequence: TGTGCCAGCAGCTTCGGGACAGGACGCCAAGAGACCCAGTACTTC. Protein product: CASSFGTGRQETQYF. The chain carries TRBV11-2 and TRBJ2-5; 8 positions match TRBD1. The germline gives CDR1 SGHAT, CDR2 FQNNGV. V shed 3 bases, J shed 1 base, and the junction held 4 bases outside the gene matches. The CDR3 is 15 amino acids. The variable domain in full, completed from reference TRBV11-2 and TRBJ2-5, reads EAGVAQSPRYKIIEKRQSVAFWCNPISGHATLYWYQQILGQGPKLLIQFQNNGVVDDSQLPKDRFSAERLKGVDSTLKIQPAKLEDSAVYLCASSFGTGRQETQYFGPGTRLLVL.

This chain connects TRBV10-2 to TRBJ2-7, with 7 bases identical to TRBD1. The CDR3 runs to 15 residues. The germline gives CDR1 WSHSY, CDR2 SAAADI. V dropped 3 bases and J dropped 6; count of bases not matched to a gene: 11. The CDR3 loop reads CASSDTTGSSIEQYF. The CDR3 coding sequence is TGCGCCAGCAGTGATACGACAGGGTCCTCCATCGAGCAGTACTTC.

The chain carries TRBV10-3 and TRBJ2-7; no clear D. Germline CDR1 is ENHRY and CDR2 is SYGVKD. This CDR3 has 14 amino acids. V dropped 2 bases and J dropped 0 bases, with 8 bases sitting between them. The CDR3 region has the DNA TGTGCCATCAGTGAGGGTGGTGGCTCCTACGAGCAGTACTTC. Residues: CAISEGGGSYEQYF.

The CDR3 is CSASGLGQHTDTQYF. DNA for the CDR3: TGCAGTGCTAGTGGGTTGGGACAGCACACAGATACGCAGTATTTT. This sequence joins TRBV20-1 and TRBJ2-3; 7 nucleotides match TRBD1. CDR1 is DFQATT and CDR2 is SNEGSKA in the germline V gene (reference sequence). The trim removed 3 bases at V and 2 bases at J, leaving 8 bases unmatched. The CDR3 has 15 residues.

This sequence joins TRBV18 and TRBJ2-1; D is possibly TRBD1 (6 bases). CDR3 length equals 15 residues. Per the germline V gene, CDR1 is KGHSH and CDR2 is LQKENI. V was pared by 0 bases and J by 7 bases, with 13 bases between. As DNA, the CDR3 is TGTGCCAGCTCACCACCGAGGAACAGGGCAAATGAGCAGTTCTTC. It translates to CASSPPRNRANEQFF.

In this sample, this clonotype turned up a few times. The CDR3 region is CASSYTTGNQETQYF. The CDR3 DNA sequence: TGTGCCAGCAGTTACACGACGGGGAACCAAGAGACCCAGTACTTC. This chain uses TRBV11-2 with TRBJ2-5; D might be TRBD2 (5 bases). The germline CDR1 and CDR2 sequences are SGHAT and FQNNGV. This CDR3 comprises 15 residues. Between the trimmed V and J ends, which lost 6 bases and 0 bases, there was a span of 14 bases.

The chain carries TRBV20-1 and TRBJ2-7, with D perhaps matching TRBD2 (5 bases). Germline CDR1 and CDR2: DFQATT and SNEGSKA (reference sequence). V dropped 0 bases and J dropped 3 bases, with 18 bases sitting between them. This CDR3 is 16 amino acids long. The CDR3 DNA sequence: TGCAGTGCTAGAGATCGGTTCCGACTACCCCGCTACGAGCAGTACTTC. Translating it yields CSARDRFRLPRYEQYF.

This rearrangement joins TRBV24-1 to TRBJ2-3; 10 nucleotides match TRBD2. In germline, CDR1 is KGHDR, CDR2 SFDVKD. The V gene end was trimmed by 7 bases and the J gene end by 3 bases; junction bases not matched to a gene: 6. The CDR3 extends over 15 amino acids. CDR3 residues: CATSPLAGGTDTQYF. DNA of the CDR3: TGTGCCACCAGCCCATTAGCGGGGGGTACAGATACGCAGTATTTT.

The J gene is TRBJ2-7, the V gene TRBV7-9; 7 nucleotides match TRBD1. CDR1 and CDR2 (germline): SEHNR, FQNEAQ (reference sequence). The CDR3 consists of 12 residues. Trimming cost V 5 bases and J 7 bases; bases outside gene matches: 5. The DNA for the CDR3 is TGTGCCAGCAGCATGGGGACAGAAGAGCAGTACTTC. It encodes CASSMGTEEQYF. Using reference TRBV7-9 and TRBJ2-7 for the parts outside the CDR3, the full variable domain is DTGVSQNPRHKITKRGQNVTFRCDPISEHNRLYWYRQTLGQGPEFLTYFQNEAQLEKSRLLSDRFSAERPKGSFSTLEIQRTEQGDSAMYLCASSMGTEEQYFGPGTRLTVT.